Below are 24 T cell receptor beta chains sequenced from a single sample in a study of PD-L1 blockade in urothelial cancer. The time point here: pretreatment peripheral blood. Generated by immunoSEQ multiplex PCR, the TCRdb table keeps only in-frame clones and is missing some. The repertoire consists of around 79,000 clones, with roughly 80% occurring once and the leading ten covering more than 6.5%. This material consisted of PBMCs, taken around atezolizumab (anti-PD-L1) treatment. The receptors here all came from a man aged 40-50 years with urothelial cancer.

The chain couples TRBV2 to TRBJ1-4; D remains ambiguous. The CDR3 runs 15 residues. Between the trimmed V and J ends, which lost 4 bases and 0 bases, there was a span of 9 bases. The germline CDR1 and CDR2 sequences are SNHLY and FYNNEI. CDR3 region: CASSGQLATNEKLFF. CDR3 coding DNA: TGTGCCAGCAGTGGACAACTTGCAACTAATGAAAAACTGTTTTTT.

The CDR3 coding sequence is TGTGCCAGCAGCGTAGAAGGAGTGCAGTTCTTC. This gives the protein CASSVEGVQFF. The genes are TRBV9 and TRBJ2-1; D is uncertain. CDR3 length: 11 amino acids. Germline V gives CDR1 SGDLS, CDR2 YYNGEE. The ends were cut back, 0 bases at V and 12 bases at J, with 7 bases in the middle. Variable domain in full (rest from reference TRBV9 and TRBJ2-1): DSGVTQTPKHLITATGQRVTLRCSPRSGDLSVYWYQQSLDQGLQFLIQYYNGEERAKGNILERFSAQQFPDLHSELNLSSLELGDSALYFCASSVEGVQFFGPGTRLTVL.

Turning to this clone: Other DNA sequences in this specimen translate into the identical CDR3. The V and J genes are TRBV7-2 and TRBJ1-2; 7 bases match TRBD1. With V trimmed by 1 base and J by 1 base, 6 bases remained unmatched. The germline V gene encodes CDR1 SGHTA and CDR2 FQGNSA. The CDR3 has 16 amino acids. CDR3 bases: TGTGCCAGCAGCTTAGATGGAGGGGGCGTTAACTATGGCTACACCTTC. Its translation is CASSLDGGGVNYGYTF.

The CDR3 DNA reads as TGTGCCACCAGCAGAAGCCGGGCCATGGGAGCTGGGGCCAACGTCCTGACTTTC. Translated, it gives CATSRSRAMGAGANVLTF. The chain joins TRBV15 to TRBJ2-6, with TRBD2 as a possible D gene (5 bases). CDR3 size: 18 residues. CDR1 and CDR2 (germline): LNHNV, YYDKDF (reference sequence). Trimming stripped 2 bases from V and 2 bases from J, with 16 bases between.

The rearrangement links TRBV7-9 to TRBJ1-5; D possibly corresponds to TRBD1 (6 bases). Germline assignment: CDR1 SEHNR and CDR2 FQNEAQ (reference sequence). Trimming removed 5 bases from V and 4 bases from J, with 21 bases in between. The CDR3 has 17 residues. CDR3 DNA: TGTGCCAGCAGCAAGACAGTTGGGGGAAGGGGGAATCAGCCCCAGCATTTT. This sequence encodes CASSKTVGGRGNQPQHF.

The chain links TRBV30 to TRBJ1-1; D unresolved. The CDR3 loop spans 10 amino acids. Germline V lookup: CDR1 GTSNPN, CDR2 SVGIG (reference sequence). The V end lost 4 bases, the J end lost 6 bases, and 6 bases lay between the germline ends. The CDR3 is CAWTGAEAFF. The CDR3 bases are TGTGCCTGGACCGGGGCTGAAGCTTTCTTT.

DNA of the CDR3: TGTGCCAGCAGCGTAGGAGAGGCCAGGGACACCGGGGAGCTGTTTTTT. The encoded protein is CASSVGEARDTGELFF. J is TRBJ2-2 and V is TRBV9; D perhaps matches TRBD1 (5 bases). The germline V gene has CDR1 SGDLS and CDR2 YYNGEE. This CDR3 is built from 16 residues. V was trimmed by 0 bases and J by 3 bases, leaving 12 bases between them.

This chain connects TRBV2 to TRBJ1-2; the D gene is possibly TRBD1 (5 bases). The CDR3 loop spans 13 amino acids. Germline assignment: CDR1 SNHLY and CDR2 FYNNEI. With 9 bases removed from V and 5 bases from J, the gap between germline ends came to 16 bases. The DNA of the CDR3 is TGTGCCAGTTTCAGGGTCGGCACTTATGGCTACACCTTC. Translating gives CASFRVGTYGYTF. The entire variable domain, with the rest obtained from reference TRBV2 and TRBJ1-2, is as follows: EPEVTQTPSHQVTQMGQEVILRCVPISNHLYFYWYRQILGQKVEFLVSFYNNEISEKSEIFDDQFSVERPDGSNFTLKIRSTKLEDSAMYFCASFRVGTYGYTFGSGTRLTVV.

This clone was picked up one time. The CDR3 loop reads CASSPSTGTDTQYF. In nucleotides, the CDR3 is TGTGCCAGCAGCCCTTCGACAGGGACAGATACGCAGTATTTT. The chain links TRBV7-8 to TRBJ2-3; 7 nucleotides agree with TRBD1. The CDR3 extends over 14 amino acids. V gave up 5 bases and J gave up 3 bases; unmatched junction bases: 5. Germline CDR1 SGHVS, CDR2 FQNEAQ.

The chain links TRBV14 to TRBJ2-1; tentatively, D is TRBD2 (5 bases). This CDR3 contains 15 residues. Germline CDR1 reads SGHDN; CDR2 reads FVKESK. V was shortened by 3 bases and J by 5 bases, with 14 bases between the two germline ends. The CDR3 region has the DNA TGTGCCAGCAGCCATATCATGGACTGGAACAATGAGCAGTTCTTC. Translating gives CASSHIMDWNNEQFF.

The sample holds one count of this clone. In DNA, the CDR3 is TGTGCCAGCAGACCCTACGAGGCCAGCCGGGGGTATTTT. Amino acid sequence: CASRPYEASRGYF. This sequence joins TRBV28 and TRBJ2-3, with D maybe TRBD2 (5 bases). The CDR3 has 13 residues. Germline loops: CDR1 MDHEN, CDR2 SYDVKM. The V end lost 6 bases, the J end lost 14 bases, and 21 bases lay between the germline ends.

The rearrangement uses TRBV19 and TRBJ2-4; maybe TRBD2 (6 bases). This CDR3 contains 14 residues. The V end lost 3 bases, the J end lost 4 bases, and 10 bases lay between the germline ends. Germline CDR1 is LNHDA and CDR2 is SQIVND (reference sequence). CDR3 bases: TGTGCCAGTAGTATTAGCGGAGGTAAAAACATTCAGTACTTC. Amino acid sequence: CASSISGGKNIQYF.

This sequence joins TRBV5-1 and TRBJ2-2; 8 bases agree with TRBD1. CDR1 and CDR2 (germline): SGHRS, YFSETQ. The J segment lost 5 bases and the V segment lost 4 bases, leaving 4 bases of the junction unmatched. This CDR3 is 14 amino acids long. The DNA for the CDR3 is TGCGCCAGCAGCCCATGGACAGGGACCGGGGAGCTGTTTTTT. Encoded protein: CASSPWTGTGELFF.

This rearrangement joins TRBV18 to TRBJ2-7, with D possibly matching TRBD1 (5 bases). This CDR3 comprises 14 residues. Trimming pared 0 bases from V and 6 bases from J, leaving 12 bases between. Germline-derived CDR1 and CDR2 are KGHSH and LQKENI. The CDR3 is CASSPPIGVVEQYF. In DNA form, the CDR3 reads TGTGCCAGCTCACCACCGATAGGGGTTGTCGAGCAGTACTTC.

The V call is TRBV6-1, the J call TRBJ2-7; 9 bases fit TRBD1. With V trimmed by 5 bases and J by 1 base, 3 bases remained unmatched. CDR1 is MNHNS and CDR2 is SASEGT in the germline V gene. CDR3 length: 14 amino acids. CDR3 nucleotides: TGTGCCAGCAGTCGGGACAGGGATTCCTACGAGCAGTACTTC. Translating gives CASSRDRDSYEQYF.

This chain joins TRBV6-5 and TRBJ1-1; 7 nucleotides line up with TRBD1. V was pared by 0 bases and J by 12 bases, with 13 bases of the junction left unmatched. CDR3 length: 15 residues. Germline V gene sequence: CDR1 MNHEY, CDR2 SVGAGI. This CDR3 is CASSYSSRQGVPPFF. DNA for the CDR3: TGTGCCAGCAGTTACTCGAGTAGACAGGGAGTCCCTCCTTTCTTT.

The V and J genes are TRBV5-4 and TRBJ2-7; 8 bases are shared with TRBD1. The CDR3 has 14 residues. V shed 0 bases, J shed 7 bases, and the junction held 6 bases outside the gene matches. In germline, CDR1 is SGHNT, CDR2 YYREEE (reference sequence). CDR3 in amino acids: CASSLDRGVGEQYF. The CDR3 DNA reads TGTGCCAGCAGCTTGGACAGGGGGGTGGGGGAGCAGTACTTC.

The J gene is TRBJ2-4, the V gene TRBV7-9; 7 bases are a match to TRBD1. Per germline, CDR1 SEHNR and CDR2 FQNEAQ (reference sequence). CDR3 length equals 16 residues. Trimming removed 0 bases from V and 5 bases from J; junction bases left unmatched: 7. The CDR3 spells CASSLAQGERQNIQYF. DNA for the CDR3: TGTGCCAGCAGCTTAGCCCAGGGGGAAAGACAAAACATTCAGTACTTC.

Here the CDR3 DNA reads TGTGCCAGCAGTGCCTGGCGGGAGGGGGTCGATGAGCAGTTCTTC. Amino acids: CASSAWREGVDEQFF. The chain uses TRBV6-1 and TRBJ2-1; the match to TRBD2 covers 9 bases. CDR3 length: 15 amino acids. Trimming took 4 bases from V and 8 from J; bases not matched to a gene: 9. Germline-derived CDR1 and CDR2 are MNHNS and SASEGT.

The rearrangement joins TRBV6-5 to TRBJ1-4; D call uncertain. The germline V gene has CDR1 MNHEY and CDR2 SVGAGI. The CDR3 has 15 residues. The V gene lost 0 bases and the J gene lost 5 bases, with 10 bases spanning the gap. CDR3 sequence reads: CASSYSTRPNEKLFF. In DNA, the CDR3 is TGTGCCAGCAGTTACTCGACACGGCCGAATGAAAAACTGTTTTTT.

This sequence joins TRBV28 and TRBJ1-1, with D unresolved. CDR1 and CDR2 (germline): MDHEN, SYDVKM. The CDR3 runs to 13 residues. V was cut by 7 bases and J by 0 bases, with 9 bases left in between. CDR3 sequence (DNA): TGTGCCAGCACCATTCCATTGAACACTGAAGCTTTCTTT. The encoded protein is CASTIPLNTEAFF. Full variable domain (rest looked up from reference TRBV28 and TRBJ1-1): DVKVTQSSRYLVKRTGEKVFLECVQDMDHENMFWYRQDPGLGLRLIYFSYDVKMKEKGDIPEGYSVSREKKERFSLILESASTNQTSMYLCASTIPLNTEAFFGQGTRLTVV.

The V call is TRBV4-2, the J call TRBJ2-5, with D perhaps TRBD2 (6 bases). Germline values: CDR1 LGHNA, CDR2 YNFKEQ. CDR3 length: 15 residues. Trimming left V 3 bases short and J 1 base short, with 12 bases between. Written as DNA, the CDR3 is TGTGCCAGCAGCCAGGGGACGGGACTCCAAGAGACCCAGTACTTC. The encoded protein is CASSQGTGLQETQYF.

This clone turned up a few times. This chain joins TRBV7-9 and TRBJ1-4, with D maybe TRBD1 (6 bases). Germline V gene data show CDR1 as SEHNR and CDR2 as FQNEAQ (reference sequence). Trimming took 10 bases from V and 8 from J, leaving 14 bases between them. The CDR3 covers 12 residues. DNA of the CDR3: TGTGCCATTCCACTGAGGGGGGAAAAACTGTTTTTT. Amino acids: CAIPLRGEKLFF. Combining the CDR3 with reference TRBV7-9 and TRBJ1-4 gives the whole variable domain DTGVSQNPRHKITKRGQNVTFRCDPISEHNRLYWYRQTLGQGPEFLTYFQNEAQLEKSRLLSDRFSAERPKGSFSTLEIQRTEQGDSAMYLCAIPLRGEKLFFGSGTQLSVL.

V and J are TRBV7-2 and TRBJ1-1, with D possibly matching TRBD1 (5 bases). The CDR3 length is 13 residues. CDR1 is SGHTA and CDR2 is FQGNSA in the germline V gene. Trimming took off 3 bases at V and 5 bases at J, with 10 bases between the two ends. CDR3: CASSFGGRTEAFF. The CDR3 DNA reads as TGTGCCAGCAGCTTTGGGGGGAGGACTGAAGCTTTCTTT.